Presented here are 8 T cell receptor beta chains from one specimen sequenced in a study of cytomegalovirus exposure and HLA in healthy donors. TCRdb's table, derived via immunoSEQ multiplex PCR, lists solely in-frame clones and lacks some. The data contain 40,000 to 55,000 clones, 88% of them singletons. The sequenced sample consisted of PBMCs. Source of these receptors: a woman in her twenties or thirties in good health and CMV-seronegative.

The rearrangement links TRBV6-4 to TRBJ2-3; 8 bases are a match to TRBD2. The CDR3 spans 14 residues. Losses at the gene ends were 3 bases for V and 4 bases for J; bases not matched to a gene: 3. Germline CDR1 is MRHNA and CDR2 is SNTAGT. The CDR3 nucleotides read TGTGCCAGCAGTGAGGGGCGGGAGGCAGATACGCAGTATTTT. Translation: CASSEGREADTQYF.

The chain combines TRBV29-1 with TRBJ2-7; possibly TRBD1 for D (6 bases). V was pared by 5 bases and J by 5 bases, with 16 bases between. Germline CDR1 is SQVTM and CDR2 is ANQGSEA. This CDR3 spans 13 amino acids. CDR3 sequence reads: CSVIVQGPNEQYF. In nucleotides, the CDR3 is TGCAGCGTTATAGTACAGGGTCCCAACGAGCAGTACTTC.

The CDR3 region is CASSHPEGAPGSYEQYF. The CDR3 DNA sequence: TGCGCCAGCAGTCATCCGGAAGGGGCCCCCGGCTCCTACGAGCAGTACTTC. The gene calls are TRBV23-1 and TRBJ2-7, with TRBD1 as a possible D gene (5 bases). TRBV23-1 is placed among ORFs of uncertain function. V was trimmed by 3 bases and J by 0 bases, leaving 18 bases between them. The length of the CDR3 is 17 residues.

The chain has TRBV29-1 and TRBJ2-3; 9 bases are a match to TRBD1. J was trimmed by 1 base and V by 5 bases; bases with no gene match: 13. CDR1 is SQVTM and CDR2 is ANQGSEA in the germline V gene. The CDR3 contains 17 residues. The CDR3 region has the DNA TGCAGCGTTCCGGGACAGGGTACCTTATCCCGCACAGATACGCAGTATTTT. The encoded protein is CSVPGQGTLSRTDTQYF.

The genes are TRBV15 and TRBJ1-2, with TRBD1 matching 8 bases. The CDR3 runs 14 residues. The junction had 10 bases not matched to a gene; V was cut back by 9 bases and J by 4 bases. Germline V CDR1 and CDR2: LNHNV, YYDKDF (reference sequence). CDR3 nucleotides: TGTGCCACGACCGAGGGACAGGAGACCTATGGCTACACCTTC. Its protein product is CATTEGQETYGYTF.

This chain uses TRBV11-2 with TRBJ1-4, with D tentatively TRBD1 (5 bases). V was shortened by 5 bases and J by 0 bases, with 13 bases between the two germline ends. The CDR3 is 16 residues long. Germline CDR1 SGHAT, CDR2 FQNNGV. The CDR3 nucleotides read TGTGCCAGCAGCCTTCCGGGGGGTTCAACTAATGAAAAACTGTTTTTT. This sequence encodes CASSLPGGSTNEKLFF.

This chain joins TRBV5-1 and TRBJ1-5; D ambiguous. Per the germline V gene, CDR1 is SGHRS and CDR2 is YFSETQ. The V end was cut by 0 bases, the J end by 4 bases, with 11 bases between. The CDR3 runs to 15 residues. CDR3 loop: CASSLGQAANQPQHF. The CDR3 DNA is TGCGCCAGCAGCTTGGGGCAGGCCGCAAATCAGCCCCAGCATTTT. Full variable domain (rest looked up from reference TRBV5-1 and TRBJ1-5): KAGVTQTPRYLIKTRGQQVTLSCSPISGHRSVSWYQQTPGQGLQFLFEYFSETQRNKGNFPGRFSGRQFSNSRSEMNVSTLELGDSALYLCASSLGQAANQPQHFGDGTRLSIL.

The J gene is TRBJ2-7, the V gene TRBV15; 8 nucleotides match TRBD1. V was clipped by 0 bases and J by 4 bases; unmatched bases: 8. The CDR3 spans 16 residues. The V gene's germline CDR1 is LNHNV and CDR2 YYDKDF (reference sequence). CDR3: CATSRERTGTLYEQYF. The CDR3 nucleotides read TGTGCCACCAGCAGAGAGAGGACAGGGACCCTATACGAGCAGTACTTC.